This T cell receptor (beta chain) came from a study of identifying expanded T cells in peripheral blood. Collection occurred without any documented infections or immune events in donors. Study results and caveats: Technical replicates showed around 1.2 changed clones; roughly two weeks 15 to 20; four weeks 19. Two-week clone count variance significantly increased as total template count grew.

A note on this clone: The antigen is unknown.

Germline loops: CDR1 MNHEY, CDR2 SVGAGI. The CDR3 runs 13 residues. V shed 6 bases and J shed 2 bases, with 10 bases lying between them. The protocol was immunoSEQ multiplex PCR, while the TCRdb copy is restricted to in-frame clones and leaves out a portion. This sample has some 95,000 clones, with around 87% found just once. The gene calls are TRBV6-5 and TRBJ1-2; D possibly corresponds to TRBD1 (5 bases). The material sequenced was blood. The sequence was collected from a person between 18 and 70 years old in good health. In DNA, the CDR3 is TGTGCCAGCAGCCGGGACGGCAACTATGGCTACACCTTC. Translated, it gives CASSRDGNYGYTF.